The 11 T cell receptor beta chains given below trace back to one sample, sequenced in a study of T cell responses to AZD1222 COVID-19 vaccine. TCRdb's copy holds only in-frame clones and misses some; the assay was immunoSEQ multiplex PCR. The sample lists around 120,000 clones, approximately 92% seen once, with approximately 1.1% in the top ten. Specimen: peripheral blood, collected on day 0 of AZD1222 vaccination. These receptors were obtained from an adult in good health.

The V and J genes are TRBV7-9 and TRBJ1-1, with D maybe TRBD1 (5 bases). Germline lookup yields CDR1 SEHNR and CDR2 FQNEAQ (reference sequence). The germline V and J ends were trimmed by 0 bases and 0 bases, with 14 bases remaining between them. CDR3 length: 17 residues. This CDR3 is CASSLARGPAVNTEAFF. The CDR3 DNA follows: TGTGCCAGCAGCTTAGCTCGGGGCCCTGCTGTGAACACTGAAGCTTTCTTT.

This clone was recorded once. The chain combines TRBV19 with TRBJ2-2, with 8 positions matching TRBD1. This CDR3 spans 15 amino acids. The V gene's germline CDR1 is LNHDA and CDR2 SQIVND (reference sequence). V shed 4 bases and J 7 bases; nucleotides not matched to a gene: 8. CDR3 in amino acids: CASSTGTGIDGELFF. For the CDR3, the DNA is TGTGCCAGTAGTACAGGGACAGGCATTGACGGGGAGCTGTTTTTT.

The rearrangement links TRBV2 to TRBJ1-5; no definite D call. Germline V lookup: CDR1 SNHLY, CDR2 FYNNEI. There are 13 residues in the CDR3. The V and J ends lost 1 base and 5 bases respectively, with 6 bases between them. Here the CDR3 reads CASSEGWDQPQHF. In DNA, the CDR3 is TGTGCCAGCAGTGAAGGCTGGGATCAGCCCCAGCATTTT.

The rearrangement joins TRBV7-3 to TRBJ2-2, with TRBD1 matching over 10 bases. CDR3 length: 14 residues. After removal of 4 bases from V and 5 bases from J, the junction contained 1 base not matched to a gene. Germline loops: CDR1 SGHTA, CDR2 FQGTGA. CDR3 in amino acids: CASSSDRGTGELFF. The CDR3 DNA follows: TGTGCCAGCAGCTCGGACAGGGGGACCGGGGAGCTGTTTTTT.

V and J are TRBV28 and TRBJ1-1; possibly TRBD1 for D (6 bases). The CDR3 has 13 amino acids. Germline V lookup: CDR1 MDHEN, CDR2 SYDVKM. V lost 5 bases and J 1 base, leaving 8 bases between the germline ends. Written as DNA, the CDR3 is TGTGCCAGCAGTAGGGGGGGGAACACTGAAGCTTTCTTT. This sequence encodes CASSRGGNTEAFF. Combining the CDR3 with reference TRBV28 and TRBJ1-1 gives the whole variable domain DVKVTQSSRYLVKRTGEKVFLECVQDMDHENMFWYRQDPGLGLRLIYFSYDVKMKEKGDIPEGYSVSREKKERFSLILESASTNQTSMYLCASSRGGNTEAFFGQGTRLTVV.

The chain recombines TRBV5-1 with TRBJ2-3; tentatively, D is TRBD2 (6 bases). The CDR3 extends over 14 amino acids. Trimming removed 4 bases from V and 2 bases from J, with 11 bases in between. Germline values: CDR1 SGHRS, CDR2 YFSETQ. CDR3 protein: CASSPTRSTDTQYF. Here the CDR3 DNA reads TGCGCCAGCAGCCCGACTAGATCCACAGATACGCAGTATTTT. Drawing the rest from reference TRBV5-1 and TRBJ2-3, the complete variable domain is KAGVTQTPRYLIKTRGQQVTLSCSPISGHRSVSWYQQTPGQGLQFLFEYFSETQRNKGNFPGRFSGRQFSNSRSEMNVSTLELGDSALYLCASSPTRSTDTQYFGPGTRLTVL.

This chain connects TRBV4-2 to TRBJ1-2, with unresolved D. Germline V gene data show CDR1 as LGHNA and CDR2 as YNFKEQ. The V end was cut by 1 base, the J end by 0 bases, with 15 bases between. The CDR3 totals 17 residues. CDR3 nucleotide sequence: TGTGCCAGCAGCCAAGGGAGCGGAGAGTTAGCTAACTATGGCTACACCTTC. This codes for CASSQGSGELANYGYTF.

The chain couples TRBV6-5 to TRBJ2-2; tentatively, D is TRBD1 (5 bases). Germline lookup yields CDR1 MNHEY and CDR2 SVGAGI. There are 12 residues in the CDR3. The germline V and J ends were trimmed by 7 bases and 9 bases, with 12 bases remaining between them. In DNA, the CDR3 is TGTGCCAGCACCAACACAGGCAGGGAGCTGTTTTTT. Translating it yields CASTNTGRELFF.

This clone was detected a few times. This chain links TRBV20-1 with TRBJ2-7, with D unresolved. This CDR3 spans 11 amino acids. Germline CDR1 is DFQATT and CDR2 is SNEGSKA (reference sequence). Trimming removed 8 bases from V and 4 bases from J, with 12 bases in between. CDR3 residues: CSSRTDYEQYF. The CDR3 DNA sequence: TGCAGTTCACGGACGGATTACGAGCAGTACTTC.

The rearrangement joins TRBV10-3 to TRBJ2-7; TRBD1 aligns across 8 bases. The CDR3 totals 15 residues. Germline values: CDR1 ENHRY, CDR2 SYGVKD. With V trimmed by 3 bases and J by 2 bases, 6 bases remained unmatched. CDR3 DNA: TGTGCCATCAGTGATGAAGGACAGGGTACCTACGAGCAGTACTTC. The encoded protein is CAISDEGQGTYEQYF.

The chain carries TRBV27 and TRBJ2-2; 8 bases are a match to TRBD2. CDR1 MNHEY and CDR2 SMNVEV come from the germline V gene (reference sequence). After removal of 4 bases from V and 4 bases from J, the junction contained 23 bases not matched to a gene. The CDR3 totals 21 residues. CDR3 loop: CASSSDLFRGRIEWRTGELFF. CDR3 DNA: TGTGCCAGCAGTTCAGATCTCTTTCGCGGGAGGATAGAATGGCGCACCGGGGAGCTGTTTTTT.